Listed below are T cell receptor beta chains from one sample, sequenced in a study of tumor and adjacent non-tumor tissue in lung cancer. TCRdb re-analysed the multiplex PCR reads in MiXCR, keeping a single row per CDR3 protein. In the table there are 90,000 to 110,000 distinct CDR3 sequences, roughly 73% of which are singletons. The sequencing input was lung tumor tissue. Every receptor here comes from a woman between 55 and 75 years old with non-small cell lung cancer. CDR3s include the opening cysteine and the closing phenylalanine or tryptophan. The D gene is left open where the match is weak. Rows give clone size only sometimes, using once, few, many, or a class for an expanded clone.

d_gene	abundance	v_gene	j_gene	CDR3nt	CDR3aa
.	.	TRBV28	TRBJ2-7	TGTGCTAGCTGTTTATCGATGAGTGAGCAGTACTTC	CASCLSMSEQYF
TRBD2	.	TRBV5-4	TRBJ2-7	TGTGCCAGCAGCTTGCTAGGGGAGGGCCAAGTGGTCCACGAGCAGTACTTC	CASSLLGEGQVVHEQYF
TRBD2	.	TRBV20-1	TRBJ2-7	TGCACTACTAGCTCGAGCGGGAGGGCCTCCTACGAGCAGTACTTC	CTTSSSGRASYEQYF
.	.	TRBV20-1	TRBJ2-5	TGCAGTGCTGGAGATCGGGAGCTCAGAGAGACCCAGTACTTC	CSAGDRELRETQYF
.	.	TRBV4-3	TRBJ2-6	TGCGCCAGCAGCCGAGGGACGGGCTCTGGGGCCAACGTCCTTACTTTC	CASSRGTGSGANVLTF
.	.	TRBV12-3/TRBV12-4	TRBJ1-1	TGTGCCAACAGCCCTAGCATACCGGACACTGAAGCCTTCTTT	CANSPSIPDTEAFF
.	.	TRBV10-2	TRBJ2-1	TGCGCCAGCAATGCCTTAAACAGGGTGTCCTACAATGAGCAGTTCTTC	CASNALNRVSYNEQFF
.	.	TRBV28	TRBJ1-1	TGTGCCAGCAGCTTTATAGGGGGCACTGAAGCTTTCTTT	CASSFIGGTEAFF
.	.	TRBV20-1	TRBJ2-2	TGCAGTACGTCCGGGACGGAGAACACCGGGGAGCTGTTTTTT	CSTSGTENTGELFF
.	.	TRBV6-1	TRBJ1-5	TGTGTCGGCAGGCGCCGCTTAGGGGACAATCAGCCCCAGCATTTT	CVGRRRLGDNQPQHF
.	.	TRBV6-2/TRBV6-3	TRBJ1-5	TGTGCCAGCGGGGGTGGGGGAAAGAAGCAGCCCCAGCATTTT	CASGGGGKKQPQHF
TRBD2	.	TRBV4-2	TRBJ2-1	TGTGCCAGCTGCCAGGGGGAGCGGGAGGGCCCTTTTAAAGAGCAGTTCTTC	CASCQGEREGPFKEQFF
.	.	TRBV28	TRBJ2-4	TGTGTCAGCAGTTTACCCGAATCTAGAATAGCCAAAAACATTCAGTACTTC	CVSSLPESRIAKNIQYF
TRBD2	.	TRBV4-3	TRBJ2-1	TGCGCCAGCGGTCCGAGGAAACTAGCGGGGGACTACAATGAGCAGTTCTTC	CASGPRKLAGDYNEQFF
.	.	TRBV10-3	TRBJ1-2	TGTGCCATCAGAACAAACCCCGGCGGCTATGAGTACACCTTC	CAIRTNPGGYEYTF
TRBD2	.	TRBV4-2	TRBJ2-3	TGTGCCAGCAGCCCGAACGGGGGGGAGGGAGGCACGCAGTATTTT	CASSPNGGEGGTQYF
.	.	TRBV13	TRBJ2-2	TGTGCCAGCAACTTAAGTGGCGGGGAGCTGTTTTTT	CASNLSGGELFF
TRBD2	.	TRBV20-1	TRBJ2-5	TGCAGTGCTCCAGACTTGACCGGGGGGGCCGGAGAGACCCATTTCTTC	CSAPDLTGGAGETHFF
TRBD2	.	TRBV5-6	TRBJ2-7	TGTGCCAGCAGTTGGGGGGGTAGCGGGAGGCCCCCCTACGAGCAGTACTTC	CASSWGGSGRPPYEQYF
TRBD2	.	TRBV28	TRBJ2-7	TGTGCCAGCAGTCCGCAGGGACCAGCGGGAGGGCCGGGCGAGCAGTACTTC	CASSPQGPAGGPGEQYF
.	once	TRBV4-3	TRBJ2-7	TGCACCAGCAGCCAATTCATCATGGGACACGACCAGTACTTC	CTSSQFIMGHDQYF
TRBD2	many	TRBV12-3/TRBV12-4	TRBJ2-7	TGTGCCAGCAGTTCTAGACTAGCGGGGGTCCAATACGAGCAGTACTTC	CASSSRLAGVQYEQYF
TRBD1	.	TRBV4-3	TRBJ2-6	TGCGCCAGCAACCGAGGACAGGAGGACTCTGGGGCCAACGTCCTGACTTTC	CASNRGQEDSGANVLTF
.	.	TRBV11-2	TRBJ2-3	TGTGCCAGCAGCGCCACTGGGACGGCCGAAGATACGCAGTATTTT	CASSATGTAEDTQYF
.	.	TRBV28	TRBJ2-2	TGTGCCAGCAGTTTTAGCGTGAGTCGCGGCACCGGGGAGCTGTTTTTT	CASSFSVSRGTGELFF
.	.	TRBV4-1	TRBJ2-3	TGCGCTAGCAGCCCTAGATCGACAAGGAGTGGCGAAGATACGCAGTATTTT	CASSPRSTRSGEDTQYF
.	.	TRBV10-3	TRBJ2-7	TGTGCCAGTGGGGGGGGCGAGAAGTACTTC	CASGGGEKYF
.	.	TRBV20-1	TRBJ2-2	TGCAGTGCTATCGGAGAGACCGGGGAGCTGTTTTTT	CSAIGETGELFF
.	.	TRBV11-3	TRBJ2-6	TGTGCCAGCAGACCGGGACACGGTCATCGAACTGGGGCCAACGTCCTGACTTTC	CASRPGHGHRTGANVLTF
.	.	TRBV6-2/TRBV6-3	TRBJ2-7	TGTGTCAGCAATGCCGTTCTCTACGAACAGTACTTC	CVSNAVLYEQYF
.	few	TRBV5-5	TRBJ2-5	TGTGCCAGTAGGAACGACACAGAGACCCAGTACTTC	CASRNDTETQYF
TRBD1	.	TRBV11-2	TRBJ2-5	TGTGTCAGTAGCTCGACAGGGACAGGGTGCGGGACCCAGTACTTC	CVSSSTGTGCGTQYF
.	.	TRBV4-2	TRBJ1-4	TGTGCAAGCTGCGTACGGGACTCGAATGAAAAACTGTTTTTT	CASCVRDSNEKLFF
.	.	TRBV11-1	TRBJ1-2	TGTGTCAGCAGGTTTGGGTCGGGATCTAACTGTGGCTACACCTTC	CVSRFGSGSNCGYTF
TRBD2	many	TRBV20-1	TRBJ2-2	TGCAGTGCTAGTTTTGGCGGGGGGGCCGTCACCGGGGAGCTGTTTTTT	CSASFGGGAVTGELFF
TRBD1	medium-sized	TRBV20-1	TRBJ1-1	TGCAGTGCTAAAACAGGGGGCGGGACTGAAGCTTTCTTT	CSAKTGGGTEAFF
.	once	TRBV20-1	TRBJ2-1	TGCAGTGCTAGAGCTCATATGAACAATGAGCAATCCTTC	CSARAHMNNEQSF
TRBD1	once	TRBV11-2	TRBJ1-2	TGTACCAGCAGCACTACAGGGGTCTCTGACTACACCTTC	CTSSTTGVSDYTF
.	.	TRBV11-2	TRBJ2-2	TGTGCCAGTCGCTGGGGAGTAGCTTCGCCCGGGGAGCTGTTTTTT	CASRWGVASPGELFF
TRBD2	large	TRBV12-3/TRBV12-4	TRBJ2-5	TGTGCCAGCAGTCCCGACGGCGGGAGTGGGGAGACCCAGTACTTC	CASSPDGGSGETQYF
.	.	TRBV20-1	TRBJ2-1	TGCAGTGTTAGTCAGGGGAACAATGAGCAGTTCTTC	CSVSQGNNEQFF
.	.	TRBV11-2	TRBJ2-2	TGTAGCAGCAGCTTAGATGGTAAATCCACCGGGGAGCTGTTTTTT	CSSSLDGKSTGELFF
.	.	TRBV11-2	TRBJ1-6	TGTGCCAGTTGCTTAGAAGTAAGTAATTCACCCCTCCACTTT	CASCLEVSNSPLHF
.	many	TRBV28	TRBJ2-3	TGTGCCAGCAGTCAAACAGATACGCAGTATTTT	CASSQTDTQYF
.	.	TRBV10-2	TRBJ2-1	TGCGCCAGCAGTCCAGTGACCCCCAACTACAATGAGCAGTTCTTC	CASSPVTPNYNEQFF
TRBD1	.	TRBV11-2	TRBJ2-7	TGTGCCAGCAGCCGGGACAGGGGAACCTACGAGCAGTACTTC	CASSRDRGTYEQYF
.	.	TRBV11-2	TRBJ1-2	TGTGCCAGCAGCTTAGGGGGCCTCAATCCCTATGGCTACGCCTTC	CASSLGGLNPYGYAF
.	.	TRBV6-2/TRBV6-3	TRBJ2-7	TGTGCCAGCAATGTCGTTCTCTACGCGCAGTACTTC	CASNVVLYAQYF
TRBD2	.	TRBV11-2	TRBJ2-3	TGTGCCAGTAACCGGGACTACACAGATACGCAGTATTTT	CASNRDYTDTQYF
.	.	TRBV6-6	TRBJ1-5	TGTACCAGCAGTCAGAGGGTTAATCAGCCCCAGCATTTT	CTSSQRVNQPQHF
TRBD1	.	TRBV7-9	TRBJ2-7	TGTGCCAGCAGCTTATCTTCGACAGGGGTAGAGCAGTACTTC	CASSLSSTGVEQYF
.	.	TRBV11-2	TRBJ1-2	TGTGTCAGCAGCGCCAACTGGGCCGCTAACTATGGCTACACCTTC	CVSSANWAANYGYTF